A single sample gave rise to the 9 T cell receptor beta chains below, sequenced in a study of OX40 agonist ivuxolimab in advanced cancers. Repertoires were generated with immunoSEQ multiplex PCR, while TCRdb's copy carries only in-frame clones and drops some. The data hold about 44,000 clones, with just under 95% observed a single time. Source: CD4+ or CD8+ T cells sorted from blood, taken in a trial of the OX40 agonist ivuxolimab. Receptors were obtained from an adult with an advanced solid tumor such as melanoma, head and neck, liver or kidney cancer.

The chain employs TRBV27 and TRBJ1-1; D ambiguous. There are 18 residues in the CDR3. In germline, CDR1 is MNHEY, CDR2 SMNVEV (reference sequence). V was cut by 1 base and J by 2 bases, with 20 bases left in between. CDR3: CASSLYRPDQDPNTEAFF. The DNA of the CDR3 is TGTGCCAGCAGTTTATATCGGCCGGACCAAGACCCAAACACTGAAGCTTTCTTT.

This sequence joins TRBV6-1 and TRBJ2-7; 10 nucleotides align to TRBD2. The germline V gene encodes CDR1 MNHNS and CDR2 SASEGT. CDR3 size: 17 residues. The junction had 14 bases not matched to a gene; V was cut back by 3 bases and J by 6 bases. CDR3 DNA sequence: TGTGCCAGCAGTGACGGAACAACTAGCGGGGTGCGTGTCGAGCAGTACTTC. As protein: CASSDGTTSGVRVEQYF.

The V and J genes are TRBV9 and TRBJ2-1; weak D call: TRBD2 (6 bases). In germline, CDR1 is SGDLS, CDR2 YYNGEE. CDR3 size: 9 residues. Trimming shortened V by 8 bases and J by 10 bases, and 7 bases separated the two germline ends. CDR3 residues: CAREGEQFF. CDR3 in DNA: TGTGCCAGGGAGGGAGAGCAGTTCTTC.

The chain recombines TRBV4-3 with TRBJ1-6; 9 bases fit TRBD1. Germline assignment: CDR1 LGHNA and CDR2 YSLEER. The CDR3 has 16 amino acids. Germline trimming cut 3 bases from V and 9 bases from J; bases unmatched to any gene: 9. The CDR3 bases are TGCGCCAGCAGCCAGGGGCCCGGGACAGGGTCTTCACCCCTCCACTTT. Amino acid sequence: CASSQGPGTGSSPLHF.

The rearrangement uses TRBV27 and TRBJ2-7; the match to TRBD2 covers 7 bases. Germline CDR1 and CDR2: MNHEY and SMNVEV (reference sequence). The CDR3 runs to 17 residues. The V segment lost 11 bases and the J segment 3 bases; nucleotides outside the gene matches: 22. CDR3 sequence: CAAARGSAGPRLYEQYF. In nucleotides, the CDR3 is TGTGCCGCAGCAAGAGGGTCAGCGGGACCCAGACTCTACGAGCAGTACTTC.

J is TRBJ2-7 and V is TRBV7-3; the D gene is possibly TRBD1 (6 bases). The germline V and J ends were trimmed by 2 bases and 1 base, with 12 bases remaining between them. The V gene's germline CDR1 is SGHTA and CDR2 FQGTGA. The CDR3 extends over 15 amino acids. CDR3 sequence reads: CASSLALGQSYEQYF. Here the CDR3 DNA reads TGTGCCAGCAGCTTAGCGCTAGGACAGTCCTACGAGCAGTACTTC. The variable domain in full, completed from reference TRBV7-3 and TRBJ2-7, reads GAGVSQTPSNKVTEKGKYVELRCDPISGHTALYWYRQSLGQGPEFLIYFQGTGAADDSGLPNDRFFAVRPEGSVSTLKIQRTERGDSAVYLCASSLALGQSYEQYFGPGTRLTVT.

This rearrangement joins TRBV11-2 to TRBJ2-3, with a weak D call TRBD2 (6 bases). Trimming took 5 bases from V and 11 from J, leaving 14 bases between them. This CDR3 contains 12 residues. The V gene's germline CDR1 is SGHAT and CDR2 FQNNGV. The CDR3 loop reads CASSSPAGRQYF. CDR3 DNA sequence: TGTGCCAGCAGCAGCCCCGCGGGGAGGCAGTATTTT.

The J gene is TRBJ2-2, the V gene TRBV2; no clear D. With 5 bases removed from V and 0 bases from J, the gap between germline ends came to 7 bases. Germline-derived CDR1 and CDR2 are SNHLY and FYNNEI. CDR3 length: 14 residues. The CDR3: CASSFSANTGELFF. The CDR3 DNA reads TGTGCCAGCAGTTTCTCGGCGAACACCGGGGAGCTGTTTTTT.

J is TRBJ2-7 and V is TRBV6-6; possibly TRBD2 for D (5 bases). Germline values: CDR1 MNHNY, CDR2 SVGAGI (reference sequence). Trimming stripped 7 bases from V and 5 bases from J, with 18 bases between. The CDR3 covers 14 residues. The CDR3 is CASTPLDLENEQYF. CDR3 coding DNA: TGTGCCAGCACCCCACTAGACCTTGAGAACGAGCAGTACTTC.